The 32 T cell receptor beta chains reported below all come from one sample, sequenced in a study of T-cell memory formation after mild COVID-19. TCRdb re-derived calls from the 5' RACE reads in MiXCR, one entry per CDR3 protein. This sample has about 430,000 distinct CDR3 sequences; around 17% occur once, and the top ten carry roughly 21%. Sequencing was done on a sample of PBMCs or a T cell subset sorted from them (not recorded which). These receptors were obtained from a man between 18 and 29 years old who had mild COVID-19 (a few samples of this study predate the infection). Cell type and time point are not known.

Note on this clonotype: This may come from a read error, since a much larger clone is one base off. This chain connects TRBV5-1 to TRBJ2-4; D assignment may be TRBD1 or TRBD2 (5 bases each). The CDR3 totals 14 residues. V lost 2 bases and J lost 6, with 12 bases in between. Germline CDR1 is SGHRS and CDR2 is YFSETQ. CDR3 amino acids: CASSFGGEGNIQYF. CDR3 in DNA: TGCGCCAGCAGCTTTGGGGGAGAGGGAAACATTCAGTACTTC.

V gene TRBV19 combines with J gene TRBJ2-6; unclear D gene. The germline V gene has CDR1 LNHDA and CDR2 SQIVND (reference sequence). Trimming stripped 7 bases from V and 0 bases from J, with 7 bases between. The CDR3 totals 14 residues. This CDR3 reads CASNPPSGANVLTF. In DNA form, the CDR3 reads TGTGCCAGTAATCCCCCCTCTGGGGCCAACGTCCTGACTTTC.

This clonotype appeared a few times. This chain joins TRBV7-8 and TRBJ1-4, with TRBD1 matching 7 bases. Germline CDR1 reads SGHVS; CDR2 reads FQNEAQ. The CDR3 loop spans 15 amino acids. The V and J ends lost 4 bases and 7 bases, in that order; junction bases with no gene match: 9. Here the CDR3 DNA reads TGTGCCAGCAGCTCGACAGGGCGGGTTGGTGAAAAACTGTTTTTT. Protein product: CASSSTGRVGEKLFF. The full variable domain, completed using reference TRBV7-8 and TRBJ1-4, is GAGVSQSPRYKVAKRGQDVALRCDPISGHVSLFWYQQALGQGPEFLTYFQNEAQLDKSGLPSDRFFAERPEGSVSTLKIQRTQQEDSAVYLCASSSTGRVGEKLFFGSGTQLSVL.

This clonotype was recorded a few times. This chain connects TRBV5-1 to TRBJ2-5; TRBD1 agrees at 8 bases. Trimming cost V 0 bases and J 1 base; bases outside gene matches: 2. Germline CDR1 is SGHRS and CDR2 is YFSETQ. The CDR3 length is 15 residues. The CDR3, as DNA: TGCGCCAGCAGCTTGGTAGACAGGGGCCAAGAGACCCAGTACTTC. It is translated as CASSLVDRGQETQYF.

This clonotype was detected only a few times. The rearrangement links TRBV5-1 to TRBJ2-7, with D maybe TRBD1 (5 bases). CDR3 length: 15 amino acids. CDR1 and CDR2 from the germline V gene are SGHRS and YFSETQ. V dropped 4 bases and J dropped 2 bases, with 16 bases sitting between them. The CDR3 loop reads CASSADRPLAYEQYV. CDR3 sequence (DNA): TGCGCCAGCAGCGCCGACAGACCCCTCGCCTACGAGCAGTACGTC.

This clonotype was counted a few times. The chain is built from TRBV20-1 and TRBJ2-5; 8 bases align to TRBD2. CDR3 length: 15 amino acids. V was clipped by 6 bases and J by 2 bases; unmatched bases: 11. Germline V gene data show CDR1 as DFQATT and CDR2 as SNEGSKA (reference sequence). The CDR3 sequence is CSAPGAGGEQETQYF. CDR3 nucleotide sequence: TGCAGTGCCCCGGGGGCGGGGGGCGAACAAGAGACCCAGTACTTC.

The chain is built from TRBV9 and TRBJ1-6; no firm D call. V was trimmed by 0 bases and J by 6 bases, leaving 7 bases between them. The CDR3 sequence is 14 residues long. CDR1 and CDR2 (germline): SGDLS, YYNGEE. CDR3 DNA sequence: TGTGCCAGCAGCGTAGGGGATCGTAATTCACCCCTCCACTTT. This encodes CASSVGDRNSPLHF.

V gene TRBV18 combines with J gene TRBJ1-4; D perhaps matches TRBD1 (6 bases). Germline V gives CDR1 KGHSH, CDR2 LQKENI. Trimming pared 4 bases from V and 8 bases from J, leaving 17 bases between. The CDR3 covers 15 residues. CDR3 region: CASSQSTGPTEKLFF. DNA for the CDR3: TGTGCCAGCTCACAAAGCACAGGGCCCACGGAAAAACTGTTTTTT.

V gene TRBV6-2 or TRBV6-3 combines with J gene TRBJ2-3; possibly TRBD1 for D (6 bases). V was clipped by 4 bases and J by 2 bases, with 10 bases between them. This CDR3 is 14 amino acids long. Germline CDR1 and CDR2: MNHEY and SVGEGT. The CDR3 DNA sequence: TGTGCCAGCAGTTCCAGACAGGCCACAGATACGCAGTATTTT. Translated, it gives CASSSRQATDTQYF.

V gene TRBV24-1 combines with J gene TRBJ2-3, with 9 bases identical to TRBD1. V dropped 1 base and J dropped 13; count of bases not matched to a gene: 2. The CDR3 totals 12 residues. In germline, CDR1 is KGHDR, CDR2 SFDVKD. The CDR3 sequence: CATSDFGDREYF. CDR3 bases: TGTGCCACCAGTGATTTCGGGGACAGGGAGTATTTT.

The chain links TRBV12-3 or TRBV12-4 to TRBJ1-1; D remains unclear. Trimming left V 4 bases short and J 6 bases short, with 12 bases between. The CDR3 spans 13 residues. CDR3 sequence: CASSWVGRAEAFF. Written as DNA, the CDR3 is TGTGCCAGCAGTTGGGTAGGGAGGGCTGAAGCTTTCTTT.

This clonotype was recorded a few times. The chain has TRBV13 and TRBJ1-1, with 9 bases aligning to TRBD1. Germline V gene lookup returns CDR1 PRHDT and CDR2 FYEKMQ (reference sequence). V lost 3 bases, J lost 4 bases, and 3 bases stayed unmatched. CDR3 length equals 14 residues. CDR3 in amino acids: CASSFLTGGTEAFF. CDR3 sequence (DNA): TGTGCCAGCAGCTTCCTGACAGGGGGCACTGAAGCTTTCTTT.

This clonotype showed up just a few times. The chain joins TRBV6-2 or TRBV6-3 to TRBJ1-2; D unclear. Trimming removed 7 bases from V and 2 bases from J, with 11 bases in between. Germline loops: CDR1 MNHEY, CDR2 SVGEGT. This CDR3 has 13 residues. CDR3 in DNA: TGTGCCAGCACCCCCGACGGGAACTATGGCTACACCTTC. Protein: CASTPDGNYGYTF.

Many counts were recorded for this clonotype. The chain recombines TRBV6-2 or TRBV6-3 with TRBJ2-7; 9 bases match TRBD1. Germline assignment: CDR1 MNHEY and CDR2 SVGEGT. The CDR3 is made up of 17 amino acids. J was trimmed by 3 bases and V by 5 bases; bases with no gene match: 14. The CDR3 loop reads CASSLKQGAHLYYEQYV. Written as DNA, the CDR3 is TGTGCCAGCAGTCTGAAACAGGGGGCTCACCTCTACTACGAGCAGTACGTC.

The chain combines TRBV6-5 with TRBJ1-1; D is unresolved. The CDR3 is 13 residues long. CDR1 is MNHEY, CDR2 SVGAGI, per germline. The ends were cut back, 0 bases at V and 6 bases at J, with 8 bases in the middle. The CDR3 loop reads CASSYSNAAEAFF. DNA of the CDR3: TGTGCCAGCAGTTACTCGAATGCTGCTGAAGCTTTCTTT.

The DNA of the CDR3 is TGCGCCAGCAGCCCTTTTGGGGGCAATCAGCCCCAGCATTTT. Amino acid sequence: CASSPFGGNQPQHF. This sequence joins TRBV5-1 and TRBJ1-5; no reliable D call. Germline CDR1 SGHRS, CDR2 YFSETQ. V lost 4 bases and J lost 2, with 10 bases in between. The CDR3 is made up of 14 amino acids.

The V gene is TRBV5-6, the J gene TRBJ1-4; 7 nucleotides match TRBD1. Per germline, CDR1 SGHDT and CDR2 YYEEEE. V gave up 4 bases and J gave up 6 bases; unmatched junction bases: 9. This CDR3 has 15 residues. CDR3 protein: CASSPGQDADEKLFF. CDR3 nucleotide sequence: TGTGCCAGCAGCCCCGGACAGGATGCGGATGAAAAACTGTTTTTT.

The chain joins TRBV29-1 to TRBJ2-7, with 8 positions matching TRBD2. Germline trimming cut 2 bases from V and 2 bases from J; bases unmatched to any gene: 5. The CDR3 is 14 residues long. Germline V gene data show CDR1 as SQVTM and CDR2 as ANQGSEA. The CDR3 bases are TGCAGCGTTGAAAAACTAGCGGAGACCTACGAGCAGTACTTC. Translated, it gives CSVEKLAETYEQYF.

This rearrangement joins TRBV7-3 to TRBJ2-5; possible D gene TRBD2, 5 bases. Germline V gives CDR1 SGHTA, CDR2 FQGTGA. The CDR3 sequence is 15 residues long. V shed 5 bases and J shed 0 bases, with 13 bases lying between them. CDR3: CASSPQSGYQETQYF. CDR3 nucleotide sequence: TGTGCCAGCAGCCCCCAGTCGGGGTACCAAGAGACCCAGTACTTC. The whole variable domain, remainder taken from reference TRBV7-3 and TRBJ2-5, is GAGVSQTPSNKVTEKGKYVELRCDPISGHTALYWYRQSLGQGPEFLIYFQGTGAADDSGLPNDRFFAVRPEGSVSTLKIQRTERGDSAVYLCASSPQSGYQETQYFGPGTRLLVL.

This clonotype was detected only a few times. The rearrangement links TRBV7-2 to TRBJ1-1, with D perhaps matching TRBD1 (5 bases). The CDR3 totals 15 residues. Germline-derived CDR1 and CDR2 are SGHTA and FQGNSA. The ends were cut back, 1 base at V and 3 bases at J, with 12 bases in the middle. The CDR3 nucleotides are TGTGCCAGCAGCTTAGTGAAGGGGCCATACACTGAAGCTTTCTTT. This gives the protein CASSLVKGPYTEAFF.

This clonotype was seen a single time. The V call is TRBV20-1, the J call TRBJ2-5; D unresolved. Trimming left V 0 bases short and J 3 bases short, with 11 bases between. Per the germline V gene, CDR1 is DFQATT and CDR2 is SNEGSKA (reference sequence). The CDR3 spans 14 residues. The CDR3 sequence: CSARDLSLEETQYF. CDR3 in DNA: TGCAGTGCTAGAGATCTCTCGTTGGAAGAGACCCAGTACTTC.

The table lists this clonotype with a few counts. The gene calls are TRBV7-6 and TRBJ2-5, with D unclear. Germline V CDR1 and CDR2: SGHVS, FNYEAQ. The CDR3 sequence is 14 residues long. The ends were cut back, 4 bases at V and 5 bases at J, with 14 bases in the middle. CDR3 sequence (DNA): TGTGCCAGCAGCTCGCATCCATCGAGGGAGACCCAGTACTTC. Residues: CASSSHPSRETQYF.

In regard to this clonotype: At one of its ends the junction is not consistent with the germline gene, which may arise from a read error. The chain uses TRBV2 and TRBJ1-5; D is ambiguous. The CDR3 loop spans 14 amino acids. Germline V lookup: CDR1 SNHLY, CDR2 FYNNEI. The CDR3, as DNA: TGTGCCAGCCGTCGCAGGTTTGGTAATCATCCCCAGCATTTT. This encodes CASRRRFGNHPQHF.

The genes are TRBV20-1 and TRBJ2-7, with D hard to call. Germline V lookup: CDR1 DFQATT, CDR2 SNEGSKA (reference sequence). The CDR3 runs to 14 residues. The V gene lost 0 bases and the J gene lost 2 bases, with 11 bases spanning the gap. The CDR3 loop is CSARDPADPYEQYF. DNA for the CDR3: TGCAGTGCTAGAGATCCGGCGGACCCCTACGAGCAGTACTTC.

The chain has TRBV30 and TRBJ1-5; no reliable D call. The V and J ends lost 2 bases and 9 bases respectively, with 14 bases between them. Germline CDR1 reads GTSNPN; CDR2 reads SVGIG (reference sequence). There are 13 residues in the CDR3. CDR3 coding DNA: TGTGCCTGGAGTCGAATACCCTGGCGGCCCCAGCATTTT. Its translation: CAWSRIPWRPQHF. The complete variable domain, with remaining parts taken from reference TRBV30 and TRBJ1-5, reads SQTIHQWPATLVQPVGSPLSLECTVEGTSNPNLYWYRQAAGRGLQLLFYSVGIGQISSEVPQNLSASRPQDRQFILSSKKLLLSDSGFYLCAWSRIPWRPQHFGDGTRLSIL.

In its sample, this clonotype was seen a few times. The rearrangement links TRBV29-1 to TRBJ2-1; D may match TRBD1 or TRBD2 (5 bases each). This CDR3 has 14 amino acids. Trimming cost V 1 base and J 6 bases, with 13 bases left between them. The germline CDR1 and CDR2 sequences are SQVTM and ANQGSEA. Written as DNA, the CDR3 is TGCAGCGTTGAAGTGGGGATAGGGACCAATGAGCAGTTCTTC. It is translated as CSVEVGIGTNEQFF.

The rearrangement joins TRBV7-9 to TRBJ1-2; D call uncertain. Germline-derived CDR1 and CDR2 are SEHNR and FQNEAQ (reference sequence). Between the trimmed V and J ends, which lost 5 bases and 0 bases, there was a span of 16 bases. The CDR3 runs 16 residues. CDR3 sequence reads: CASSRVTRAANYGYTF. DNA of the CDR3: TGTGCCAGCAGCCGAGTGACGAGGGCCGCTAACTATGGCTACACCTTC.

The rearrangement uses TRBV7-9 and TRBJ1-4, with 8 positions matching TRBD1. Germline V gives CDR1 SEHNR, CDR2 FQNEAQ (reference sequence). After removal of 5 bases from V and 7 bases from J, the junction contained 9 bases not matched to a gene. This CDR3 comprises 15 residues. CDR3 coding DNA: TGTGCCAGCAGCCATCGGGACAGGACGGGTGAAAAACTGTTTTTT. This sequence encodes CASSHRDRTGEKLFF.

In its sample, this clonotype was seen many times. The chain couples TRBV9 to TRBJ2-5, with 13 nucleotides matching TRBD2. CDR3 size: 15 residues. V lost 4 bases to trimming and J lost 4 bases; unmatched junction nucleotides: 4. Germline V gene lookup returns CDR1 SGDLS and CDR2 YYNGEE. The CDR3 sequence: CASSSLAGGLETQYF. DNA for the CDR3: TGTGCCAGCAGCTCACTAGCGGGGGGGTTAGAGACCCAGTACTTC.

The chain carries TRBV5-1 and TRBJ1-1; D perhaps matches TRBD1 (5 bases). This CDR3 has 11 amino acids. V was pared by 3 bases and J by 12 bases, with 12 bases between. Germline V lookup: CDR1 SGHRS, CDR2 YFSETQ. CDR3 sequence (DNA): TGCGCCAGCAGCTGGCTCGGGGGGACTTTCTTT. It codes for CASSWLGGTFF.

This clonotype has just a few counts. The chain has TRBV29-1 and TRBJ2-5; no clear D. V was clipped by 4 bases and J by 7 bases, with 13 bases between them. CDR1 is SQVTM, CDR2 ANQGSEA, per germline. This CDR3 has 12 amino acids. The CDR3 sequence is CSVGRRDRTQYF. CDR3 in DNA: TGCAGCGTTGGGCGCAGAGATCGGACCCAGTACTTC. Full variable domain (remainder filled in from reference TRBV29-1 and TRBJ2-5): SAVISQKPSRDICQRGTSLTIQCQVDSQVTMMFWYRQQPGQSLTLIATANQGSEATYESGFVIDKFPISRPNLTFSTLTVSNMSPEDSSIYLCSVGRRDRTQYFGPGTRLLVL.

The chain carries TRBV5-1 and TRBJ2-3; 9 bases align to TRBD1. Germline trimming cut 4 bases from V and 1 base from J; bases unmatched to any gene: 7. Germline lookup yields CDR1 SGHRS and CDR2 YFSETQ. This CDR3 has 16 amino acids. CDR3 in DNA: TGCGCCAGCAGCCAAGGGACAGGGTGGGGCACAGATACGCAGTATTTT. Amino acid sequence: CASSQGTGWGTDTQYF.